This T cell receptor beta chain appears in the sequencing data of a study of T cell clones after liver transplantation. Study as a whole: Apart from a few HCV-positive recipients, transplants were for non-autoimmune, non-viral reasons. Tolerance: complete withdrawal held at least one year, liver enzymes staying within twice normal.

Turning to this clone: Its antigen is still unknown.

V gave up 4 bases and J gave up 1 base, with 4 bases separating them. The germline CDR1 and CDR2 sequences are SGDLS and YYNGEE. This CDR3 is built from 12 residues. The study, taken as a whole, reports: Post-transplant time points were not standardized, so conclusions are preliminary. In most of the 8 subjects, circulating graft-donor-reactive CD4 TCRbeta sequences fell significantly after transplant.

Assay used: immunoSEQ multiplex PCR; TCRdb lists only in-frame clones, some missing. The sample has several thousand clones, 60% to 80% seen once. The TCR was taken from a human donor who received a liver transplant. Specimen: CD8+ T cells from blood, collected before liver transplant. The chain is built from TRBV9 and TRBJ2-3; no firm D call. CDR3 bases: TGTGCCAGCAGCTATGGCACAGATACGCAGTATTTT. As protein: CASSYGTDTQYF.